The 10 T cell receptor beta chains below all came from one sample that was sequenced in a study of T-cell memory formation after mild COVID-19. TCRdb passed the 5' RACE reads through MiXCR, listing each CDR3 protein once. The sample contains a few hundred thousand distinct CDR3 sequences, 19% of which appear only once. The sample taken for sequencing was PBMCs or a T cell subset sorted from them (not recorded which). These receptors were collected from a man aged 18 to 30 who had mild COVID-19 (a few samples of this study predate the infection). Cell type and time point are not known.

This rearrangement joins TRBV12-3 or TRBV12-4 to TRBJ1-2; D is unclear. V was clipped by 4 bases and J by 6 bases, with 3 bases between them. CDR3 length: 10 amino acids. DNA for the CDR3: TGTGCCAGCAGTTCCGATGGCTACACCTTC. Protein sequence: CASSSDGYTF.

The genes are TRBV29-1 and TRBJ2-3; weak D call: TRBD2 (5 bases). V lost 7 bases and J lost 5, with 7 bases in between. From germline, CDR1 is SQVTM and CDR2 ANQGSEA. The CDR3 is 10 amino acids. The CDR3 DNA sequence: TGCAGCGGAGGGATAGATACGCAGTATTTT. Protein: CSGGIDTQYF.

This clonotype was picked up a small number of times. This chain connects TRBV7-9 to TRBJ2-5, with a weak D call TRBD1 (5 bases). The germline V gene has CDR1 SEHNR and CDR2 FQNEAQ (reference sequence). CDR3 length: 15 amino acids. V gave up 0 bases and J gave up 5 bases, with 13 bases separating them. The CDR3 sequence is CASSLAQGLVETQYF. DNA for the CDR3: TGTGCCAGCAGCTTAGCCCAGGGATTGGTGGAGACCCAGTACTTC.

CDR3 amino acids: CASAPIGVDQPQHF. DNA of the CDR3: TGTGCCAGTGCTCCTATAGGGGTAGATCAGCCCCAGCATTTT. The V call is TRBV19, the J call TRBJ1-5, with D maybe TRBD1 (5 bases). The CDR3 length is 14 residues. Looked up from germline, CDR1 is LNHDA and CDR2 is SQIVND (reference sequence). V was clipped by 8 bases and J by 5 bases, with 16 bases between them.

The chain joins TRBV10-3 to TRBJ2-4; 8 bases align to TRBD2. Per germline, CDR1 ENHRY and CDR2 SYGVKD. The ends lost 10 bases at V and 10 bases at J; junction bases unmatched: 15. The CDR3 has 14 amino acids. The CDR3 DNA sequence: TGTGCCACCCAACCGGGACTAGATTCTTCGATTCAGTACTTC. It codes for CATQPGLDSSIQYF.

V and J are TRBV28 and TRBJ1-2, with D possibly being TRBD1 (6 bases). The CDR3 runs to 12 residues. Germline lookup yields CDR1 MDHEN and CDR2 SYDVKM. Trimming removed 7 bases from V and 8 bases from J, with 14 bases in between. The chain's CDR3 is CASTLIGQGYTF. The DNA of the CDR3 is TGTGCCAGCACCCTTATAGGACAGGGCTACACCTTC.

This clonotype appeared many times. The rearrangement uses TRBV7-3 and TRBJ2-1; D unclear. CDR1 SGHTA and CDR2 FQGTGA come from the germline V gene. The CDR3 runs 12 residues. Trimming left V 4 bases short and J 8 bases short, with 9 bases between. CDR3 sequence (DNA): TGTGCCAGCAGCTCAGGTATCGATGAGCAGTTCTTC. This sequence encodes CASSSGIDEQFF.

This clonotype was seen a handful of times. The rearrangement uses TRBV2 and TRBJ1-5; 7 bases line up with TRBD1. Trimming cost V 4 bases and J 5 bases; bases outside gene matches: 5. The CDR3 contains 14 residues. Germline CDR1 SNHLY, CDR2 FYNNEI. The CDR3 loop reads CASSVGTAHQPQHF. The CDR3 DNA follows: TGTGCCAGCAGTGTCGGGACAGCCCATCAGCCCCAGCATTTT.

The chain combines TRBV7-9 with TRBJ2-7, with D possibly being TRBD2 (6 bases). With 7 bases removed from V and 4 bases from J, the gap between germline ends came to 17 bases. This CDR3 spans 14 amino acids. Germline CDR1 is SEHNR and CDR2 is FQNEAQ (reference sequence). CDR3 loop: CASTQSGSGYEQYF. In DNA form, the CDR3 reads TGTGCCAGCACCCAGTCGGGTAGCGGTTACGAGCAGTACTTC.

This clonotype has a count of ten or more. J is TRBJ2-2 and V is TRBV12-3 or TRBV12-4, with 8 nucleotides matching TRBD2. J gave up 4 bases and V 3 bases, and 7 bases lay outside the gene matches. The CDR3 consists of 16 residues. Here the CDR3 DNA reads TGTGCCAGCAGTTTCGCGGACGGGGGGGCCACCGGGGAGCTGTTTTTT. The encoded protein is CASSFADGGATGELFF.